This TCR beta chain was identified in a study of prognosis after radiotherapy for stage I lung cancer. Peripheral blood samples of approximately 6 milliliters were drawn at each of two time points. About this clonotype: What it binds is not known.

The CDR3 has 15 amino acids. CDR1 MDHEN and CDR2 SYDVKM come from the germline V gene. The V gene lost 4 bases and the J gene lost 7 bases, with 19 bases spanning the gap. Genomic DNA was subjected to two-round multiplex PCR for amplification of TCR beta CDR3. During first-round PCR, primers specific to each TRBV and TRBJ gene were used. Amplification in the second PCR round was performed with universal primers. TCRdb re-derived calls from the multiplex PCR reads in MiXCR, one entry per CDR3 protein. The sample has approximately 30,000 distinct CDR3 sequences, over 40% seen once. Notes on the study in general: Usage of TRBV and TRBJ genes reportedly differed between metastatic and non-metastatic patients.

The input for sequencing was PBMCs, taken before or after stereotactic body radiation therapy (not recorded which). This clonotype originated in a donor at least 50 years old with non-small cell lung cancer. J is TRBJ1-1 and V is TRBV28; a possible D gene is TRBD1 (6 bases). CDR3 region: CASSSLQGGRIEAFF. CDR3 sequence (DNA): TGTGCCAGCAGTTCGTTACAGGGAGGCAGGATTGAAGCTTTCTTT.